This T cell receptor beta chain was sequenced in a study of a mutant IDH1 vaccine in newly diagnosed glioma. Study-wide findings and caveats: Evidence of vaccine-induced immune responses was documented in less than 95% of patients.

Time point of the sample: week 47, end of study. The content of each vaccine dose was 300 ug of mutant IDH1 20-mer peptide, and topical imiquimod accompanied it. On this clone: The antigen is not known.

Assay: immunoSEQ multiplex PCR; the TCRdb copy retains only in-frame clones and omits some. The profile shows over 30,000 clones, roughly 89% of them singletons. CDR1 and CDR2 (germline): MNHNS, SASEGT. Trimming shortened V by 4 bases and J by 3 bases, and 6 bases separated the two germline ends. The CDR3 spans 12 residues. This chain connects TRBV6-1 to TRBJ1-2; the D is unclear. Source: PBMCs, taken from a glioma patient whose treatment included an IDH1 peptide vaccine. The receptor was isolated from a woman aged 30 to 39 with glioma. The CDR3 is CASSAHYYGYTF. CDR3 DNA: TGTGCCAGCAGTGCTCACTACTATGGCTACACCTTC.